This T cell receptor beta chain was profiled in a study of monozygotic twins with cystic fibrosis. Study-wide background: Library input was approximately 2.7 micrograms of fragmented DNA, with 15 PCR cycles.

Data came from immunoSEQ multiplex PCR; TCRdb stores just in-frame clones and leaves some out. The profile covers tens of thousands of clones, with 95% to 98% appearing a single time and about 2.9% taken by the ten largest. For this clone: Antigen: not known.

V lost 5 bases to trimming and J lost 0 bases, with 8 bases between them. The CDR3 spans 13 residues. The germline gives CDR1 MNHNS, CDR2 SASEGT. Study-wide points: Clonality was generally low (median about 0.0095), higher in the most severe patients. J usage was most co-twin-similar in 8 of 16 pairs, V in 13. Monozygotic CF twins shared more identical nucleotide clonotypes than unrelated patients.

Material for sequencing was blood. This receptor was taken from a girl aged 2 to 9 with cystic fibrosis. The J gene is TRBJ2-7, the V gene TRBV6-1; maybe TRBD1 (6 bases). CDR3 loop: CASSRDNSYEQYF. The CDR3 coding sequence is TGTGCCAGCAGTAGGGACAACTCCTACGAGCAGTACTTC.